This T cell receptor beta chain was recorded in a study of response to subunit inactivated influenza vaccine. Study-level findings and limits: Authors suggested seasonal influenza vaccinations each recruit few new T cells.

Details on this clonotype: Its antigen remains unidentified.

TCRdb analysed the RT-PCR reads with MiXCR anew, one entry per CDR3 protein. The table lists some 480,000 distinct CDR3 sequences, about 10% of them singletons. The CDR3 loop spans 14 amino acids. The J segment lost 6 bases and the V segment lost 5 bases, leaving 9 bases of the junction unmatched. CDR1 is MNHEY, CDR2 SMNVEV, per germline (reference sequence). This specimen consisted of PBMCs from blood, obtained roughly 46 days after vaccination. V and J are TRBV27 and TRBJ2-7; 8 nucleotides agree with TRBD1. This receptor was identified in a man aged 45-65 years who received an inactivated influenza vaccine. The CDR3 nucleotides are TGTGCCAGCAGTGCAGACAGGGGTTCGAGCGAGCAGTACTTC. Protein product: CASSADRGSSEQYF.